Below, 9 T cell receptor beta chains from the same sample are listed, as sequenced in a study of OX40 agonist ivuxolimab in advanced cancers. Libraries were prepared by immunoSEQ multiplex PCR; TCRdb keeps only in-frame clonotypes and omits some of them. The profile shows around 65,000 clones, 92% of them singletons. The material was CD4+ or CD8+ T cells sorted from blood, obtained in a trial of the OX40 agonist ivuxolimab. The receptors here all came from an adult with an advanced solid tumor such as melanoma, head and neck, liver or kidney cancer.

DNA for the CDR3: TGCGCCAGCAGCTTTTCCGAGAACACTGAAGCTTTCTTT. It specifies CASSFSENTEAFF. J is TRBJ1-1 and V is TRBV5-1; the D is unclear. V was pared by 2 bases and J by 1 base, with 6 bases between. The CDR3 sequence is 13 residues long. Germline lookup yields CDR1 SGHRS and CDR2 YFSETQ.

With regard to this clone: Relative to the germline gene, one junction end is altered; a read error may explain this. This chain links TRBV9 with TRBJ2-5; unclear D gene. The CDR3 extends over 14 amino acids. Germline CDR1 reads SGDLS; CDR2 reads YYNGEE. CDR3 residues: CASSVGALEETQYF. CDR3 coding DNA: TGTGCCAGCAGCGTAGGGGCACTCGAAGAAACCCAGTACTTC.

The rearrangement joins TRBV7-9 to TRBJ2-7; D gene uncertain. V lost 5 bases and J 4 bases, leaving 6 bases between the germline ends. Germline loops: CDR1 SEHNR, CDR2 FQNEAQ (reference sequence). CDR3 length: 11 amino acids. The CDR3, as DNA: TGTGCCAGCAGCCCAGAATACGAGCAGTACTTC. Encoded protein: CASSPEYEQYF.

J is TRBJ1-6 and V is TRBV30; D not resolved. Germline values: CDR1 GTSNPN, CDR2 SVGIG (reference sequence). The CDR3 consists of 14 residues. With 0 bases removed from V and 9 bases from J, the gap between germline ends came to 12 bases. In DNA, the CDR3 is TGTGCCTGGAGTGTTTCACGGACCGGTTCACCCCTCCACTTT. Residues: CAWSVSRTGSPLHF. Supplemented by reference TRBV30 and TRBJ1-6, the full variable domain reads SQTIHQWPATLVQPVGSPLSLECTVEGTSNPNLYWYRQAAGRGLQLLFYSVGIGQISSEVPQNLSASRPQDRQFILSSKKLLLSDSGFYLCAWSVSRTGSPLHFGNGTRLTVT.

This clone is a singleton in its sample. The V call is TRBV5-1, the J call TRBJ2-3, with TRBD2 matching over 11 bases. With 4 bases clipped from V and 6 bases from J, the junction kept 4 bases outside the gene matches. The CDR3 is 14 amino acids. The germline V gene encodes CDR1 SGHRS and CDR2 YFSETQ. The CDR3 is CASSLGLAADTQYF. In DNA form, the CDR3 reads TGCGCCAGCAGCCTGGGACTAGCGGCTGATACGCAGTATTTT.

The chain uses TRBV2 and TRBJ2-3; TRBD1 agrees at 7 bases. There are 15 residues in the CDR3. V dropped 4 bases and J dropped 1; count of bases not matched to a gene: 5. Germline CDR1 is SNHLY and CDR2 is FYNNEI. In DNA, the CDR3 is TGTGCCAGCAGTGGAGGGGGCAGTCGCACAGATACGCAGTATTTT. Translation: CASSGGGSRTDTQYF.

The V and J genes are TRBV7-8 and TRBJ2-7; either TRBD1 or TRBD2 may supply D (6 bases each). The CDR3 covers 16 residues. With 5 bases removed from V and 4 bases from J, the gap between germline ends came to 21 bases. The germline gives CDR1 SGHVS, CDR2 FQNEAQ. The CDR3 protein is CASSLEGGGGRYEQYF. Here the CDR3 DNA reads TGTGCCAGCAGCCTCGAAGGGGGAGGCGGTAGGTACGAGCAGTACTTC.

V and J are TRBV5-1 and TRBJ1-6; 10 positions agree with TRBD1. The V gene's germline CDR1 is SGHRS and CDR2 YFSETQ. V shed 3 bases and J 7 bases; nucleotides not matched to a gene: 4. This CDR3 has 15 residues. The CDR3 spells CASSSGTGENSPLHF. The DNA of the CDR3 is TGCGCCAGCAGCTCTGGGACAGGGGAGAATTCACCCCTCCACTTT.

The J gene is TRBJ2-7, the V gene TRBV11-2, with D possibly matching TRBD1 (6 bases). The CDR3 runs to 14 residues. CDR1 is SGHAT, CDR2 FQNNGV, per germline. V lost 1 base, J lost 3 bases, and 10 bases lay in between. The CDR3 nucleotides read TGTGCCAGCAGCTTAGTGGCAGGGGTCTACGAGCAGTACTTC. Amino acid sequence: CASSLVAGVYEQYF.